This TCR beta chain is from a study of human CD4 T cells and Enterobacteriaceae. This clone was detected only once. CFSE-low CD25+ ICOS+ proliferating activated T cells were FACS-sorted after about 6-7 days. Irradiated autologous monocytes pulsed with antigen were cultured at a 2:1 ratio with CFSE-labeled memory CD4+ T cells. Sorting took every CD4+ cell except CD45RA+CCR7+CD95- naive cells, reaching over 95% purity. M. tuberculosis lysate was used at about 3.1 ug/ml, bacteria at roughly 2.1 per monocyte. Germline lookup yields CDR1 SGHDN and CDR2 FVKESK. The J segment lost 1 base and the V segment lost 5 bases, leaving 4 bases of the junction unmatched. The CDR3 sequence is 16 residues long. Detection sensitivity for CFSE-low antigen-reactive cultures was one cell in 40,000. Sequenced by immunoSEQ multiplex PCR; TCRdb stores in-frame clones only, minus some. The sample yields more than 550 clones, approximately 37% seen once.

This receptor was identified in a human donor in good health. The chain uses TRBV14 and TRBJ2-6, with 8 bases matching TRBD1. Sequenced sample: bacteria-reactive CD4+ T cells grown in culture. Described subset: CFSE-low proliferating memory CD4 T cells sorted after in vitro stimulation with a heat-inactivated bacterium or M. tuberculosis lysate. CDR3 DNA: TGTGCCAGCAGCGGACGGACAGGGTCTGGGGCCAACGTCCTGACTTTC. Translated: CASSGRTGSGANVLTF.